Below, 10 T cell receptor beta chains from the same sample are listed, as sequenced in a study of T-cell memory formation after mild COVID-19. One entry per CDR3 protein, called by TCRdb with MiXCR from the 5' RACE reads. The sample has 150,000 to 200,000 distinct CDR3 sequences; approximately 12% are singletons. What was sequenced was PBMCs or a T cell subset sorted from them (not recorded which). These receptors came from a man younger than 30 who had mild COVID-19 (a few samples of this study predate the infection). Cell type and time point are not known.

The chain links TRBV18 to TRBJ1-2, with D uncertain. The V and J ends lost 1 base and 7 bases respectively, with 10 bases between them. There are 13 residues in the CDR3. Germline CDR1 KGHSH, CDR2 LQKENI. The CDR3 loop reads CASSPRGEGGYTF. The CDR3 DNA follows: TGTGCCAGCTCACCACGCGGGGAAGGTGGCTACACCTTC.

Many counts were recorded for this clonotype. The genes are TRBV7-6 and TRBJ2-1, with 11 bases identical to TRBD2. The CDR3 totals 15 residues. Germline V gene lookup returns CDR1 SGHVS and CDR2 FNYEAQ. J was trimmed by 7 bases and V by 5 bases; bases with no gene match: 7. The CDR3 sequence is CASSPLAGGPNEQFF. The CDR3 DNA sequence: TGTGCCAGCAGCCCCCTAGCGGGGGGTCCAAATGAGCAGTTCTTC.

This clonotype was picked up many times. The genes are TRBV20-1 and TRBJ2-1; perhaps D is TRBD1 or TRBD2 (5 bases each). V was cut by 5 bases and J by 2 bases, with 16 bases left in between. Germline values: CDR1 DFQATT, CDR2 SNEGSKA (reference sequence). The CDR3 loop spans 15 amino acids. CDR3 sequence: CSAYPPGLAYNEQFF. The CDR3 nucleotides are TGCAGTGCTTACCCCCCGGGGCTTGCCTACAATGAGCAGTTCTTC.

The chain has TRBV7-8 and TRBJ1-1; D gene ambiguous. Germline V lookup: CDR1 SGHVS, CDR2 FQNEAQ. CDR3 length: 12 amino acids. V dropped 5 bases and J dropped 5 bases, with 9 bases sitting between them. The CDR3 loop reads CASSLWRTEAFF. Written as DNA, the CDR3 is TGTGCCAGCAGCCTCTGGAGGACTGAAGCTTTCTTT.

This clonotype came up once. The chain employs TRBV13 and TRBJ1-3; D ambiguous. This CDR3 comprises 15 residues. The germline V gene encodes CDR1 PRHDT and CDR2 FYEKMQ (reference sequence). Deletions cut 5 bases from V and 0 bases from J, with 11 bases between. The CDR3 sequence: CASSRQPFSGNTIYF. CDR3 nucleotides: TGTGCCAGCAGCCGCCAGCCCTTCTCTGGAAACACCATATATTTT. The full variable domain, its missing parts supplied by reference TRBV13 and TRBJ1-3, is AAGVIQSPRHLIKEKRETATLKCYPIPRHDTVYWYQQGPGQDPQFLISFYEKMQSDKGSIPDRFSAQQFSDYHSELNMSSLELGDSALYFCASSRQPFSGNTIYFGEGSWLTVV.

This clonotype was counted a few times. The chain couples TRBV6-2 or TRBV6-3 to TRBJ2-3, with 10 bases lining up with TRBD2. J gave up 3 bases and V 5 bases, and 5 bases lay outside the gene matches. This CDR3 has 15 amino acids. Per the germline V gene, CDR1 is MNHEY and CDR2 is SVGEGT. CDR3 sequence reads: CASSPPGLATDTQYF. The CDR3 DNA reads as TGTGCCAGCAGTCCCCCGGGACTAGCGACAGATACGCAGTATTTT.

The V call is TRBV4-3, the J call TRBJ2-7; 8 bases map to TRBD1. CDR3 length equals 14 residues. The trim removed 4 bases at V and 4 bases at J, leaving 6 bases unmatched. Germline V gene lookup returns CDR1 LGHNA and CDR2 YSLEER. CDR3 sequence: CASSRGTGGYEQYF. DNA for the CDR3: TGCGCCAGCAGCCGAGGGACAGGCGGGTACGAGCAGTACTTC.

V is TRBV28 and J is TRBJ2-2; D possibly corresponds to TRBD2 (7 bases). CDR3 length equals 15 residues. The germline gives CDR1 MDHEN, CDR2 SYDVKM. The germline V and J ends were trimmed by 7 bases and 2 bases, with 14 bases remaining between them. The chain's CDR3 is CASTNGGANTGELFF. As DNA, the CDR3 is TGTGCCAGCACCAATGGGGGGGCTAACACCGGGGAGCTGTTTTTT.

The chain employs TRBV2 and TRBJ1-5; D not resolved. Trimming removed 8 bases at V and 6 bases at J, with 8 bases between. Germline CDR1 is SNHLY and CDR2 is FYNNEI. This CDR3 spans 11 amino acids. The CDR3 coding sequence is TGTGCCAGCCGACGAGGTCAGCCCCAGCATTTT. Protein product: CASRRGQPQHF. The full variable domain, rest sourced from reference TRBV2 and TRBJ1-5, is EPEVTQTPSHQVTQMGQEVILRCVPISNHLYFYWYRQILGQKVEFLVSFYNNEISEKSEIFDDQFSVERPDGSNFTLKIRSTKLEDSAMYFCASRRGQPQHFGDGTRLSIL.

Only a few counts were recorded for this clonotype. V and J are TRBV6-5 and TRBJ1-5, with D maybe TRBD1 (5 bases). The CDR3 length is 14 residues. Trimming shortened V by 0 bases and J by 7 bases, and 10 bases separated the two germline ends. Germline values: CDR1 MNHEY, CDR2 SVGAGI. The CDR3 bases are TGTGCCAGCAGTTACTCCGATCAGGGACAGCCCCAGCATTTT. Its protein is CASSYSDQGQPQHF.